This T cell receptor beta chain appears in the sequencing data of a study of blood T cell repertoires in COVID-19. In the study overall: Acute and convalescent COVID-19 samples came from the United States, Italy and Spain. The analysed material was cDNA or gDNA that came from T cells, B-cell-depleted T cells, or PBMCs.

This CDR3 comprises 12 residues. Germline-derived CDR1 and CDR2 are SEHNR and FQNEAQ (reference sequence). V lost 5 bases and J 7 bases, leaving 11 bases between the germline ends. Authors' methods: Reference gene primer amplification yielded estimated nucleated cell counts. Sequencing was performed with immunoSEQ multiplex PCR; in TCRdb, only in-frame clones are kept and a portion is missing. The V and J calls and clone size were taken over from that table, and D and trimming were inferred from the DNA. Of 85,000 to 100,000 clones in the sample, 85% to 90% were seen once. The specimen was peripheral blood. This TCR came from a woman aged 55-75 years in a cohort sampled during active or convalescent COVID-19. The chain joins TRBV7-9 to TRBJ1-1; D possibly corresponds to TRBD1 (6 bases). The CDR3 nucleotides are TGTGCCAGCAGCCCTCTAGGGGGTGAAGCTTTCTTT. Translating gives CASSPLGGEAFF.